Following are 4 T cell receptor beta chains from one sample sequenced in a study of cytomegalovirus exposure and HLA in healthy donors. Profiling relied on immunoSEQ multiplex PCR, and the TCRdb table lists in-frame clones only, not all of them. The table shows fewer than 200,000 clones, with roughly 86% occurring only once. What was sequenced was PBMCs. The receptors derive from a young man in good health and CMV-seropositive.

The chain employs TRBV9 and TRBJ2-1, with D perhaps matching TRBD1 (6 bases). In germline, CDR1 is SGDLS, CDR2 YYNGEE. This CDR3 contains 14 residues. Trimming pared 0 bases from V and 6 bases from J, leaving 10 bases between. CDR3 protein: CASSVADRINEQFF. DNA for the CDR3: TGTGCCAGCAGCGTAGCCGACAGGATCAATGAGCAGTTCTTC.

This chain links TRBV27 with TRBJ1-6, with D perhaps TRBD1 (6 bases). Germline values: CDR1 MNHEY, CDR2 SMNVEV (reference sequence). This CDR3 contains 15 residues. Trimming left V 1 base short and J 9 bases short, with 13 bases between. CDR3 loop: CASSLLGASISPLHF. CDR3 nucleotides: TGTGCCAGCAGTTTATTGGGGGCTTCTATTTCACCCCTCCACTTT.

The J gene is TRBJ1-1, the V gene TRBV16; D possibly corresponds to TRBD1 (6 bases). CDR3 size: 14 residues. Trimming stripped 4 bases from V and 0 bases from J, with 9 bases between. Germline loops: CDR1 KGHSY, CDR2 FQNENV. CDR3 coding DNA: TGTGCCAGCAGCCCACAGGGAATGAACACTGAAGCTTTCTTT. It translates to CASSPQGMNTEAFF.

In nucleotides, the CDR3 is TGTGCCAGCTCTCAGGGGGGAGGCCGGCAGCCCCAGCATTTT. This translates into CASSQGGGRQPQHF. The chain uses TRBV6-6 and TRBJ1-5, with 7 bases lining up with TRBD1. Germline CDR1 reads MNHNY; CDR2 reads SVGAGI (reference sequence). The V gene end was trimmed by 8 bases and the J gene end by 7 bases; junction bases not matched to a gene: 11. This CDR3 spans 14 amino acids.